The 27 T cell receptor beta chains listed next were all sequenced from one sample in a study of T cell changes during pregnancy in multiple sclerosis. This table comes from immunoSEQ multiplex PCR, and its TCRdb copy is limited to in-frame clones, with some not included. Of fewer than 35,000 clones detected, about 91% appear once; the ten largest clones hold around 2.7%. Sample: CD4+ T cells from peripheral blood mononuclear cells, taken in the third trimester of pregnancy. The receptors were gathered from a female donor in good health, enrolled as a control in a pregnancy study.

This clone is a singleton in its sample. The chain has TRBV18 and TRBJ2-1, with TRBD2 matching 9 bases. V shed 4 bases, J shed 3 bases, and the junction held 7 bases outside the gene matches. Germline values: CDR1 KGHSH, CDR2 LQKENI. CDR3 length: 16 amino acids. DNA for the CDR3: TGTGCCAGCTCACGGAATAGCGGGAGTTACTACAATGAGCAGTTCTTC. Translating it yields CASSRNSGSYYNEQFF.

The V gene is TRBV7-9, the J gene TRBJ2-2; possible D gene TRBD1, 8 bases. Germline V gene lookup returns CDR1 SEHNR and CDR2 FQNEAQ (reference sequence). V lost 5 bases and J 2 bases, leaving 24 bases between the germline ends. The CDR3 sequence is 19 residues long. This CDR3 is CASSKGYRGGTPNTGELFF. CDR3 DNA: TGTGCCAGCAGCAAAGGTTACAGGGGGGGGACTCCAAACACCGGGGAGCTGTTTTTT.

The rearrangement joins TRBV7-6 to TRBJ1-1; 8 positions match TRBD1. Germline assignment: CDR1 SGHVS and CDR2 FNYEAQ. V dropped 5 bases and J dropped 1; count of bases not matched to a gene: 3. CDR3 length: 14 residues. CDR3 region: CASSRGTGNTEAFF. In DNA, the CDR3 is TGTGCCAGCAGCCGCGGGACAGGGAACACTGAAGCTTTCTTT.

The chain links TRBV28 to TRBJ2-1, with 7 bases matching TRBD2. The germline CDR1 and CDR2 sequences are MDHEN and SYDVKM. The ends lost 5 bases at V and 2 bases at J; junction bases unmatched: 9. The CDR3 sequence is 16 residues long. The DNA of the CDR3 is TGTGCCAGCAGTGGAAAAAAAGCGGGGACCTACAATGAGCAGTTCTTC. It specifies CASSGKKAGTYNEQFF.

The chain carries TRBV18 and TRBJ2-7; TRBD2 is a possible D gene (7 bases). Germline V gives CDR1 KGHSH, CDR2 LQKENI. This CDR3 contains 15 residues. Trimming took off 0 bases at V and 2 bases at J, with 11 bases between the two ends. CDR3 nucleotides: TGTGCCAGCTCACCACCGCGGGGGCGAGCCTACGAGCAGTACTTC. Translation gives CASSPPRGRAYEQYF.

The chain's CDR3 is CASTWGQLGNEQYF. In nucleotides, the CDR3 is TGTGCCAGCACCTGGGGACAGCTCGGCAACGAGCAGTACTTC. V gene TRBV6-1 combines with J gene TRBJ2-7, with 7 nucleotides matching TRBD1. This CDR3 is built from 14 residues. V was clipped by 7 bases and J by 5 bases; unmatched bases: 11. Germline V CDR1 and CDR2: MNHNS, SASEGT.

In nucleotides, the CDR3 is TGTGCCAGCAGTTGGGCTAGAGGGTGGAACACTGAAGCTTTCTTT. Translation gives CASSWARGWNTEAFF. V gene TRBV6-7 combines with J gene TRBJ1-1; D ambiguous. TRBV6-7 qualifies as an ORF whose function is uncertain. The CDR3 is made up of 15 amino acids. V lost 4 bases to trimming and J lost 1 base, with 13 bases between them.

The rearrangement links TRBV28 to TRBJ2-7; 10 positions match TRBD1. The germline V gene encodes CDR1 MDHEN and CDR2 SYDVKM. The J segment lost 4 bases and the V segment lost 6 bases, leaving 3 bases of the junction unmatched. This CDR3 region has 13 residues. The CDR3: CASRPGQGYEQYF. The CDR3 nucleotides read TGTGCCAGCAGGCCGGGACAGGGGTACGAGCAGTACTTC.

This chain joins TRBV28 and TRBJ1-2, with D unclear. CDR1 and CDR2 from the germline V gene are MDHEN and SYDVKM. Deletions cut 4 bases from V and 4 bases from J, with 19 bases between. The CDR3 runs to 16 residues. The CDR3 spells CASSSSFREGPYGYTF. DNA for the CDR3: TGTGCCAGCAGTTCCAGCTTCCGGGAAGGTCCCTATGGCTACACCTTC.

This chain uses TRBV7-2 with TRBJ2-7; 11 nucleotides align to TRBD1. The CDR3 extends over 16 amino acids. The germline V gene encodes CDR1 SGHTA and CDR2 FQGNSA. J was trimmed by 7 bases and V by 0 bases; bases with no gene match: 8. The CDR3 nucleotides are TGTGCCAGCAGCTTAGCCGGGACAGGGGGTTTTGGGGAGCAGTACTTC. This translates into CASSLAGTGGFGEQYF.

The V call is TRBV9, the J call TRBJ2-3; D may be TRBD1 (6 bases). The CDR3 runs to 15 residues. Between the trimmed V and J ends, which lost 3 bases and 2 bases, there was a span of 13 bases. From germline, CDR1 is SGDLS and CDR2 YYNGEE. CDR3 loop: CASSGVSGVTDTQYF. CDR3 coding DNA: TGTGCCAGCAGCGGCGTCTCAGGGGTCACAGATACGCAGTATTTT.

This clone showed up just once. The CDR3 here is CASSLESGGIQETQYF. CDR3 bases: TGCGCCAGCAGCTTGGAAAGCGGCGGAATACAAGAGACCCAGTACTTC. The chain carries TRBV5-1 and TRBJ2-5; TRBD2 might be the D (5 bases). This CDR3 has 16 residues. Looked up from germline, CDR1 is SGHRS and CDR2 is YFSETQ. Trimming removed 0 bases from V and 2 bases from J, with 14 bases in between.

The V gene is TRBV27, the J gene TRBJ1-6; D is undetermined. This CDR3 has 15 amino acids. Germline V CDR1 and CDR2: MNHEY, SMNVEV (reference sequence). V gave up 5 bases and J gave up 12 bases, with 20 bases separating them. The CDR3 sequence: CASSVSRQRVRPLHF. The CDR3 nucleotides are TGTGCCAGCAGTGTCAGCCGTCAGAGGGTTCGACCCCTCCACTTT.

V gene TRBV6-5 combines with J gene TRBJ1-2, with 8 bases matching TRBD1. This CDR3 spans 12 amino acids. With V trimmed by 5 bases and J by 8 bases, 4 bases remained unmatched. Germline V lookup: CDR1 MNHEY, CDR2 SVGAGI. The CDR3 spells CASSEGTGGYTF. DNA for the CDR3: TGTGCCAGCAGTGAGGGGACAGGAGGCTACACCTTC.

The V call is TRBV28, the J call TRBJ1-4; TRBD1 aligns across 7 bases. The length of the CDR3 is 19 residues. Germline-derived CDR1 and CDR2 are MDHEN and SYDVKM. After removal of 7 bases from V and 8 bases from J, the junction contained 25 bases not matched to a gene. The CDR3 sequence is CASTTVGRAYQRGREKLFF. The CDR3 DNA reads TGTGCCAGCACTACGGTTGGGCGGGCCTACCAGAGGGGGCGAGAAAAACTGTTTTTT.

The rearrangement uses TRBV7-3 and TRBJ2-3; TRBD2 is a possible D gene (5 bases). V lost 3 bases, J lost 4 bases, and 14 bases lay in between. Germline CDR1 is SGHTA and CDR2 is FQGTGA. CDR3 length: 15 amino acids. CDR3 bases: TGTGCCAGCAGCTTGGACCCCGGCGGGCCAGATACGCAGTATTTT. Protein sequence: CASSLDPGGPDTQYF.

The chain uses TRBV5-1 and TRBJ2-7; TRBD2 agrees at 7 bases. The V segment lost 5 bases and the J segment 3 bases; nucleotides outside the gene matches: 11. Germline V gene lookup returns CDR1 SGHRS and CDR2 YFSETQ. CDR3 length equals 15 residues. CDR3 coding DNA: TGCGCCAGCAGAATCAGCGGGGACCCTCTCTACGAGCAGTACTTC. Residues: CASRISGDPLYEQYF.

A single count supports this clone. This chain connects TRBV7-2 to TRBJ2-1; tentative D call: TRBD2 (6 bases). The germline CDR1 and CDR2 sequences are SGHTA and FQGNSA. V was trimmed by 6 bases and J by 0 bases, leaving 18 bases between them. The CDR3 is made up of 17 amino acids. CDR3: CASSSFFGGSSYNEQFF. The CDR3 nucleotides read TGTGCCAGCAGTTCCTTTTTTGGGGGGAGCTCCTACAATGAGCAGTTCTTC.

The chain couples TRBV14 to TRBJ2-7; 7 positions match TRBD1. The junction had 11 bases not matched to a gene; V was cut back by 3 bases and J by 3 bases. CDR3 length: 16 amino acids. In germline, CDR1 is SGHDN, CDR2 FVKESK. The CDR3 nucleotides are TGTGCCAGCAGCCAGAGCCCTCGACAGGGAATCTACGAGCAGTACTTC. Protein sequence: CASSQSPRQGIYEQYF. The whole variable domain, filled in from reference TRBV14 and TRBJ2-7, reads EAGVTQFPSHSVIEKGQTVTLRCDPISGHDNLYWYRRVMGKEIKFLLHFVKESKQDESGMPNNRFLAERTGGTYSTLKVQPAELEDSGVYFCASSQSPRQGIYEQYFGPGTRLTVT.

The rearrangement joins TRBV18 to TRBJ2-7, with D possibly matching TRBD2 (6 bases). This CDR3 region has 13 residues. Trimming removed 3 bases from V and 5 bases from J, with 11 bases in between. The germline V gene has CDR1 KGHSH and CDR2 LQKENI. The CDR3 sequence is CASSPGTVHEQYF. The CDR3 nucleotides are TGTGCCAGCTCACCGGGGACTGTCCACGAGCAGTACTTC.

This chain connects TRBV7-9 to TRBJ2-1; D remains unclear. CDR1 is SEHNR and CDR2 is FQNEAQ in the germline V gene (reference sequence). The length of the CDR3 is 14 residues. Trimming removed 4 bases from V and 7 bases from J, with 14 bases in between. The CDR3 here is CASSYLLPGNEQFF. Written as DNA, the CDR3 is TGTGCCAGCAGCTACCTCCTCCCCGGGAATGAGCAGTTCTTC.

The chain's CDR3 is CASSEPGGYGYTF. The CDR3 DNA sequence: TGTGCCAGCAGTGAGCCAGGGGGCTATGGCTACACCTTC. The rearrangement uses TRBV6-1 and TRBJ1-2; the match to TRBD1 covers 7 bases. Germline V lookup: CDR1 MNHNS, CDR2 SASEGT. CDR3 size: 13 residues. Trimming cost V 3 bases and J 4 bases; bases outside gene matches: 2.

As to this clone: The junction shows a germline mismatch at one end, possibly a read error. V usage is TRBV29-1 and J usage is TRBJ1-2, with D perhaps TRBD1 (6 bases). Germline lookup yields CDR1 SQVTM and CDR2 ANQGSEA. This CDR3 has 18 amino acids. The CDR3 bases are TGCAGCGCCCCTAATCAGTTGGGGAAGGGGGTTTCTAAATATGGCTACACCTTC. As protein: CSAPNQLGKGVSKYGYTF.

This rearrangement joins TRBV15 to TRBJ2-2; perhaps TRBD1 as D (5 bases). The length of the CDR3 is 15 residues. CDR1 is LNHNV and CDR2 is YYDKDF in the germline V gene (reference sequence). Trimming pared 1 base from V and 5 bases from J, leaving 11 bases between. CDR3 sequence: CATSRGGRATGELFF. The CDR3 region has the DNA TGTGCCACCAGCAGAGGGGGCAGGGCGACCGGGGAGCTGTTTTTT.

The rearrangement links TRBV10-3 to TRBJ1-4, with D hard to call. The ends were cut back, 2 bases at V and 4 bases at J, with 11 bases in the middle. The germline V gene encodes CDR1 ENHRY and CDR2 SYGVKD. CDR3 length equals 15 residues. CDR3 coding DNA: TGTGCCATCAGTGAGAAGACAAGCCTTAATGAAAAACTGTTTTTT. Protein product: CAISEKTSLNEKLFF.

The rearrangement joins TRBV4-1 to TRBJ2-3; TRBD2 agrees at 10 bases. The CDR3 extends over 16 amino acids. With V trimmed by 3 bases and J by 1 base, 4 bases remained unmatched. Germline CDR1 and CDR2: MGHRA and YSYEKL. CDR3: CASSQTLAGGTDTQYF. The DNA of the CDR3 is TGCGCCAGCAGCCAGACTCTAGCGGGGGGCACAGATACGCAGTATTTT.

V and J are TRBV19 and TRBJ2-1, with 7 bases fitting TRBD1. Germline values: CDR1 LNHDA, CDR2 SQIVND (reference sequence). CDR3 length: 14 residues. Losses at the gene ends were 3 bases for V and 4 bases for J; bases not matched to a gene: 3. CDR3 in DNA: TGTGCCAGTAGTATCGGACAGGCTTACAATGAGCAGTTCTTC. This sequence encodes CASSIGQAYNEQFF.